The 8 T cell receptor beta chains listed next were all sequenced from one sample in a study of shared clonotypes between healthy human individuals. Data came from immunoSEQ multiplex PCR; TCRdb stores just in-frame clones and leaves some out. The sample lists 550,000 to 750,000 clones, roughly 94% occurring once. The naive CD8 population came from CD45RO-negative cells selected for CCR7, without terminally differentiated effector memory CD45RA+ cells. The sample taken for sequencing was naive CD8+ T cells sorted from blood. These receptors all stem from a man younger than 45 in good health.

Worth noting for this clone: The sample carries other DNA sequences with the same CDR3. The chain employs TRBV7-9 and TRBJ2-7, with D maybe TRBD2 (6 bases). Germline assignment: CDR1 SEHNR and CDR2 FQNEAQ (reference sequence). V lost 8 bases to trimming and J lost 4 bases, with 12 bases between them. The CDR3 length is 12 residues. CDR3 in amino acids: CASGRGGYEQYF. Here the CDR3 DNA reads TGTGCCAGCGGCCGTGGGGGGTACGAGCAGTACTTC.

CDR3: CASSSPSSRTYEQFF. In nucleotides, the CDR3 is TGTGCCAGCAGCTCCCCTAGCTCTCGCACCTATGAGCAGTTCTTC. This chain connects TRBV7-9 to TRBJ2-1, with D maybe TRBD2 (5 bases). V gave up 4 bases and J gave up 8 bases, with 18 bases separating them. Germline V gives CDR1 SEHNR, CDR2 FQNEAQ (reference sequence). The CDR3 loop spans 15 amino acids.

This chain connects TRBV27 to TRBJ1-5, with 7 bases that match TRBD1. J lost 6 bases, V lost 4 bases, and 6 bases had no gene match. CDR1 is MNHEY, CDR2 SMNVEV, per germline (reference sequence). The CDR3 spans 14 residues. CDR3 sequence reads: CASSSTGSRQPQHF. The DNA for the CDR3 is TGTGCCAGCAGTTCGACAGGGTCTCGTCAGCCCCAGCATTTT.

This clone was seen a single time. The chain recombines TRBV7-8 with TRBJ2-7; a possible D gene is TRBD1 (5 bases). CDR3 length equals 13 residues. Trimming removed 5 bases at V and 2 bases at J, with 10 bases between. In germline, CDR1 is SGHVS, CDR2 FQNEAQ. CDR3 bases: TGTGCCAGCAGCCGTGGGGCTACCTACGAGCAGTACTTC. Translated: CASSRGATYEQYF.

The chain has TRBV11-2 and TRBJ2-7, with 7 bases lining up with TRBD1. This CDR3 has 15 residues. Trimming removed 4 bases from V and 0 bases from J; junction bases left unmatched: 6. CDR1 and CDR2 from the germline V gene are SGHAT and FQNNGV. The CDR3 spells CASSSLGQSSYEQYF. CDR3 coding DNA: TGTGCCAGCAGCTCGTTGGGACAGAGCTCCTACGAGCAGTACTTC. Based on the CDR3 plus reference TRBV11-2 and TRBJ2-7, the full variable domain is EAGVAQSPRYKIIEKRQSVAFWCNPISGHATLYWYQQILGQGPKLLIQFQNNGVVDDSQLPKDRFSAERLKGVDSTLKIQPAKLEDSAVYLCASSSLGQSSYEQYFGPGTRLTVT.

J is TRBJ2-5 and V is TRBV11-2, with D tentatively TRBD2 (5 bases). This CDR3 has 13 amino acids. With 2 bases removed from V and 11 bases from J, the gap between germline ends came to 15 bases. Germline V gene data show CDR1 as SGHAT and CDR2 as FQNNGV. CDR3 DNA sequence: TGTGCCAGCAGCTTAACGAGGGCCCGTTCTCAGTACTTC. The encoded protein is CASSLTRARSQYF.

This chain connects TRBV5-6 to TRBJ1-5; tentative D call: TRBD1 (6 bases). V gave up 2 bases and J gave up 3 bases, with 9 bases separating them. This CDR3 has 14 residues. CDR1 and CDR2 from the germline V gene are SGHDT and YYEEEE. The DNA for the CDR3 is TGTGCCAGCAGCTTCCGACAGGACAATCAGCCCCAGCATTTT. It is translated as CASSFRQDNQPQHF.

The chain carries TRBV6-5 and TRBJ1-2, with D unresolved. Trimming pared 6 bases from V and 3 bases from J, leaving 8 bases between. Germline CDR1 MNHEY, CDR2 SVGAGI. The CDR3 is made up of 12 amino acids. The chain's CDR3 is CASRKGDYGYTF. Here the CDR3 DNA reads TGTGCCAGCAGAAAGGGAGACTATGGCTACACCTTC.